This T cell receptor (beta chain) stems from a study of blood T cell repertoires in COVID-19. Assay: immunoSEQ multiplex PCR; the TCRdb copy retains only in-frame clones and omits some. The sample shows 71,000 or so clones, approximately 87% of them seen only once. Germline values: CDR1 LGHDT, CDR2 YNNKEL (reference sequence). V lost 8 bases to trimming and J lost 3 bases; unmatched junction nucleotides: 4. The CDR3 runs 13 residues. Only one count was recorded for this clone. Sequences were obtained from peripheral blood. This chain uses TRBV3-1 (or the pseudogene TRBV3-2) with TRBJ1-2, with 9 bases aligning to TRBD1. The TCR was taken from a man aged 80 or over in a cohort sampled during active COVID-19. Here the CDR3 reads CASGTGSYYGYTF. The DNA of the CDR3 is TGTGCCAGCGGGACAGGGTCCTACTATGGCTACACCTTC.